This T cell receptor (beta chain) stems from a study of cytomegalovirus exposure and HLA in healthy donors. Study-wide points: A list of 150 to 200 TCR beta chains associated with cytomegalovirus was given. V segments that were indistinguishable, TRBV6-2 and TRBV6-3 among them, were omitted from analysis.

Worth noting for this clone: Its antigen is unknown.

Per the germline V gene, CDR1 is DFQATT and CDR2 is SNEGSKA (reference sequence). This CDR3 comprises 11 residues. V lost 6 bases to trimming and J lost 7 bases, with 10 bases between them. With 60 Vbeta and 13 Jbeta primers, the PCR was carried out. Repertoires were generated with immunoSEQ multiplex PCR, while TCRdb's copy carries only in-frame clones and drops some. Of 90,000 to 120,000 clones listed, 65% to 85% are singletons. V usage is TRBV20-1 and J usage is TRBJ2-1, with a tentative D call TRBD1 (5 bases). Sequencing input: PBMCs. This TCR derives from a man younger than 35 in good health and CMV-seronegative. The CDR3 bases are TGCAGTGCGAACAGGCAGAATGAGCAGTTCTTC. Translated: CSANRQNEQFF.